This TCR beta chain was sequenced in a study of tumor-infiltrating lymphocytes in primary liver carcinoma. TCR beta cDNA was prepared out of around 460 ng total RNA by means of a constant-region primer. Slightly modified ARM-PCR, run as three nested multiplex PCR rounds, produced the TCR beta libraries. The first two PCR rounds used TRBV1-TRBV30 forward primers with a C-beta reverse primer, roughly 11 cycles each. A single record per CDR3 protein comes from TCRdb applying MiXCR to the multiplex PCR reads. Of about 66,000 distinct CDR3 sequences listed, over 60% are singletons. Germline loops: CDR1 SQVTM, CDR2 ANQGSEA. With 6 bases clipped from V and 10 bases from J, the junction kept 12 bases outside the gene matches. The CDR3 loop spans 15 amino acids. The roughly 18-32 mg bulk tissue piece was not sorted before simultaneous RNA and DNA extraction. This clonotype is medium-sized (0.01 to 0.1%).

Sequenced: liver tumor tissue from sampling region 4. Described subset: tumor region T4, right-lateral pole. This TCR was sampled from a man in his forties with primary liver carcinoma and hepatitis B virus infection. This chain links TRBV29-1 with TRBJ1-6; 10 positions match TRBD1. Here the CDR3 reads CSVPRVGQGDSPLHF. For the CDR3, the DNA is TGCAGCGTCCCCCGGGTTGGACAGGGGGACTCACCCCTCCACTTT.